What follows are 17 T cell receptor beta chains derived from one specimen sequenced in a study of blood T cell repertoires in COVID-19. Sequenced by immunoSEQ multiplex PCR; TCRdb stores in-frame clones only, minus some. The data show over 250,000 clones, roughly 89% seen once. Sequencing was done on a sample of PBMCs or T cells enriched from blood (not recorded which). Receptors originate from a woman aged 60-75 years who had recovered from COVID-19.

This clone occurred once. Other nucleotide sequences in the sample specify the same CDR3. The chain employs TRBV28 and TRBJ1-4; D gene unclear. This CDR3 is 15 amino acids long. The germline gives CDR1 MDHEN, CDR2 SYDVKM. The germline V and J ends were trimmed by 2 bases and 0 bases, with 7 bases remaining between them. CDR3 coding DNA: TGTGCCAGCAGTTTAAGCGGCGCAACTAATGAAAAACTGTTTTTT. Its protein product is CASSLSGATNEKLFF. The complete variable domain, with remaining parts taken from reference TRBV28 and TRBJ1-4, reads DVKVTQSSRYLVKRTGEKVFLECVQDMDHENMFWYRQDPGLGLRLIYFSYDVKMKEKGDIPEGYSVSREKKERFSLILESASTNQTSMYLCASSLSGATNEKLFFGSGTQLSVL.

V usage is TRBV2 and J usage is TRBJ1-6, with TRBD1 identical over 8 bases. V shed 5 bases and J 5 bases; nucleotides not matched to a gene: 8. The germline gives CDR1 SNHLY, CDR2 FYNNEI. CDR3 length equals 16 residues. CDR3 DNA: TGTGCCAGCAGTTCCCAGGGGGCGCTTAATAATTCACCCCTCCACTTT. This codes for CASSSQGALNNSPLHF.

V is TRBV10-3 and J is TRBJ1-3, with TRBD1 matching 7 bases. The CDR3 covers 16 residues. The germline V gene has CDR1 ENHRY and CDR2 SYGVKD. Unmatched junction bases numbered 6, after V lost 4 bases and J lost 0 bases. CDR3 residues: CAISALAGGSGNTIYF. CDR3 DNA: TGTGCCATCAGTGCCCTGGCAGGGGGCTCTGGAAACACCATATATTTT.

This chain links TRBV4-2 with TRBJ2-7; the D is unclear. Germline CDR1 and CDR2: LGHNA and YNFKEQ. This CDR3 region has 13 residues. The V end was cut by 4 bases, the J end by 2 bases, with 9 bases between. CDR3 coding DNA: TGTGCCAGCAGCCCTACAGCCACCTACGAGCAGTACTTC. Residues: CASSPTATYEQYF.

This clone was counted once. This rearrangement joins TRBV30 to TRBJ2-3; the match to TRBD2 covers 12 bases. The germline V gene has CDR1 GTSNPN and CDR2 SVGIG (reference sequence). This CDR3 is built from 16 residues. With 3 bases clipped from V and 2 bases from J, the junction kept 6 bases outside the gene matches. CDR3 region: CAWRQGLAGLTDTQYF. The CDR3 nucleotides are TGTGCCTGGAGGCAGGGACTAGCGGGCCTCACAGATACGCAGTATTTT. The variable domain in full, completed from reference TRBV30 and TRBJ2-3, reads SQTIHQWPATLVQPVGSPLSLECTVEGTSNPNLYWYRQAAGRGLQLLFYSVGIGQISSEVPQNLSASRPQDRQFILSSKKLLLSDSGFYLCAWRQGLAGLTDTQYFGPGTRLTVL.

The V call is TRBV7-2, the J call TRBJ1-6; TRBD1 is a possible D gene (5 bases). V shed 5 bases and J shed 9 bases, with 11 bases lying between them. This CDR3 region has 13 residues. The germline gives CDR1 SGHTA, CDR2 FQGNSA. This chain's CDR3 is CASSARVSSPLHF. For the CDR3, the DNA is TGTGCCAGCAGCGCCAGGGTGAGTTCACCCCTCCACTTT.

The chain uses TRBV3-1 (or the pseudogene TRBV3-2) and TRBJ2-1; 7 bases are shared with TRBD1. Germline-derived CDR1 and CDR2 are LGHDT and YNNKEL (reference sequence). The junction had 17 bases not matched to a gene; V was cut back by 4 bases and J by 8 bases. The CDR3 is 17 residues long. The CDR3 DNA reads as TGTGCCAGCAGCCGGTACCGTAGACAGGGCCCTATAGATGAGCAGTTCTTC. It translates to CASSRYRRQGPIDEQFF.

The J gene is TRBJ2-3, the V gene TRBV9; possibly TRBD2 for D (5 bases). The CDR3 spans 12 residues. Trimming took 0 bases from V and 11 from J, leaving 10 bases between them. Germline-derived CDR1 and CDR2 are SGDLS and YYNGEE. CDR3 coding DNA: TGTGCCAGCAGCGTAGCCGGAGGTATGCAGTATTTT. Translating it yields CASSVAGGMQYF.

V is TRBV7-8 and J is TRBJ1-2; D ambiguous. The CDR3 has 12 residues. CDR1 and CDR2 from the germline V gene are SGHVS and FQNEAQ. V was pared by 3 bases and J by 3 bases, with 5 bases between. CDR3 DNA sequence: TGTGCCAGCAGCTTCGGGGACTATGGCTACACCTTC. This gives the protein CASSFGDYGYTF.

The rearrangement joins TRBV7-9 to TRBJ2-1; the match to TRBD2 covers 7 bases. V was clipped by 5 bases and J by 3 bases; unmatched bases: 4. This CDR3 spans 14 amino acids. Per germline, CDR1 SEHNR and CDR2 FQNEAQ (reference sequence). The CDR3 sequence is CASSPAGDYNEQFF. DNA of the CDR3: TGTGCCAGCAGCCCCGCGGGGGACTACAATGAGCAGTTCTTC. The full variable domain, its missing parts supplied by reference TRBV7-9 and TRBJ2-1, is DTGVSQNPRHKITKRGQNVTFRCDPISEHNRLYWYRQTLGQGPEFLTYFQNEAQLEKSRLLSDRFSAERPKGSFSTLEIQRTEQGDSAMYLCASSPAGDYNEQFFGPGTRLTVL.

This clone was detected a few times. The chain's CDR3 is CASSQGSEKLFF. For the CDR3, the DNA is TGTGCCAGCAGCCAAGGTAGTGAAAAACTGTTTTTT. The J gene is TRBJ1-4, the V gene TRBV3-1 (or the pseudogene TRBV3-2); D unclear. V was pared by 1 base and J by 7 bases, with 4 bases between. This CDR3 is 12 amino acids long. The V gene's germline CDR1 is LGHDT and CDR2 YNNKEL (reference sequence).

The chain's CDR3 is CASMSQGVQPQHF. In DNA, the CDR3 is TGTGCCAGCATGTCACAGGGGGTTCAGCCCCAGCATTTT. The V call is TRBV2, the J call TRBJ1-5; 8 bases align to TRBD1. V trimming: 7 bases; J trimming: 6 bases; junction bases outside the gene matches: 5. Germline CDR1 and CDR2: SNHLY and FYNNEI. The CDR3 spans 13 residues.

The genes are TRBV5-1 and TRBJ2-1, with D perhaps TRBD1 (6 bases). From germline, CDR1 is SGHRS and CDR2 YFSETQ. The V end lost 0 bases, the J end lost 5 bases, and 9 bases lay between the germline ends. The CDR3 covers 14 residues. The DNA for the CDR3 is TGCGCCAGCAGCTTGGACAGGGCCCACAATGAGCAGTTCTTC. Its protein is CASSLDRAHNEQFF.

The chain combines TRBV6-5 with TRBJ1-1, with a tentative D call TRBD1 (5 bases). Germline V gives CDR1 MNHEY, CDR2 SVGAGI. V dropped 6 bases and J dropped 4 bases, with 12 bases sitting between them. The CDR3 is 13 residues long. The CDR3 nucleotides read TGTGCCAGCAGAGCAGGGAGGGGCACTGAAGCTTTCTTT. Translated: CASRAGRGTEAFF.

J is TRBJ1-6 and V is TRBV19, with 7 bases matching TRBD1. Unmatched junction bases numbered 13, after V lost 4 bases and J lost 10 bases. The CDR3 length is 16 residues. Per the germline V gene, CDR1 is LNHDA and CDR2 is SQIVND (reference sequence). The CDR3 DNA follows: TGTGCCAGTAGTAGCCTCCCGGGGCAGGGGGACTCACCCCTCCACTTT. It yields the protein CASSSLPGQGDSPLHF.

The CDR3 DNA reads TGTGCCAGCAGCGTAGACGCAGCGGCCACAGATACGCAGTATTTT. Its translation: CASSVDAAATDTQYF. This chain connects TRBV9 to TRBJ2-3, with a tentative D call TRBD2 (5 bases). V was cut by 0 bases and J by 2 bases, with 10 bases left in between. The CDR3 is made up of 15 amino acids. Germline CDR1 reads SGDLS; CDR2 reads YYNGEE. Filled out from reference TRBV9 and TRBJ2-3, the complete variable domain reads DSGVTQTPKHLITATGQRVTLRCSPRSGDLSVYWYQQSLDQGLQFLIQYYNGEERAKGNILERFSAQQFPDLHSELNLSSLELGDSALYFCASSVDAAATDTQYFGPGTRLTVL.

The V call is TRBV9, the J call TRBJ2-1; 7 bases map to TRBD2. V was pared by 0 bases and J by 2 bases, with 8 bases of the junction left unmatched. Looked up from germline, CDR1 is SGDLS and CDR2 is YYNGEE. The CDR3 is 17 residues long. The CDR3 loop is CASSVGGGGSPYNEQFF. The DNA for the CDR3 is TGTGCCAGCAGCGTAGGGGGCGGCGGGAGCCCCTACAATGAGCAGTTCTTC.